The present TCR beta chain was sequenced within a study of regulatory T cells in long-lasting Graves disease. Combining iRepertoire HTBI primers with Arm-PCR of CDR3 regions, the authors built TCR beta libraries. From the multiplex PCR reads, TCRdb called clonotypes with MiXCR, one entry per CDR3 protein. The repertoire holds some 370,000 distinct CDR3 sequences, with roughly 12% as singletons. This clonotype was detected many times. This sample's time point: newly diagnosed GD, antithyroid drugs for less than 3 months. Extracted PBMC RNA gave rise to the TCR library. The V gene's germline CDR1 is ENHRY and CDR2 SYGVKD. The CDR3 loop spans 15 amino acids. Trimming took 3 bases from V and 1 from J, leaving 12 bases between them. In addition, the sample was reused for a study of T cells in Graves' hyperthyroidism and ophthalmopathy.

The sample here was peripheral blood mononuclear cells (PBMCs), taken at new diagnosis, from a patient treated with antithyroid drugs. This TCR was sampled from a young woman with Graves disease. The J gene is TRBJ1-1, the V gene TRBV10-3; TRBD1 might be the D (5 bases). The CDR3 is CAISEAGRRNTEAFF. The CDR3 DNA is TGTGCCATCAGTGAAGCGGGACGCAGGAACACTGAAGCTTTCTTT.